Listed below are T cell receptor beta chains from one sample, sequenced in a study of response to subunit inactivated influenza vaccine. One entry per CDR3 protein results from TCRdb running MiXCR on the RT-PCR reads. The sample has fewer than 750,000 distinct CDR3 sequences, approximately 15% seen once. The sequencing used PBMCs from blood, collected about 12 days after vaccination. The receptors were gathered from a man in his fifties who received an inactivated influenza vaccine. Both conserved end residues are part of each CDR3. Fields, in order: D gene, V gene, J gene, clone size, CDR3 protein, CDR3 DNA. The D gene is left open where the match is weak. Clone size is given for some rows only: seen once, a few or many times, or a class if the clone is expanded.

.,TRBV20-1,TRBJ1-6,.,CSARVGGEGGNSPLHF,TGCAGTGCTAGAGTTGGGGGGGAGGGAGGTAATTCACCCCTCCACTTT
.,TRBV10-2,TRBJ1-2,few,CASSESWGAGGYTF,TGCGCCAGCAGTGAGTCGTGGGGCGCGGGTGGCTACACCTTC
TRBD2,TRBV5-1,TRBJ2-7,few,CASSLRGLAEVYEQYF,TGCGCCAGCAGCTTGAGGGGACTAGCGGAGGTCTACGAGCAGTACTTC
.,TRBV5-1,TRBJ2-7,few,CASSLGGWQDNYEQYF,TGCGCCAGCAGCTTGGGAGGGTGGCAGGATAACTACGAGCAGTACTTC
.,TRBV5-1,TRBJ1-1,few,CASRTDLNTEAFF,TGCGCCAGCAGGACGGACTTGAACACTGAAGCTTTCTTT
.,TRBV7-9,TRBJ2-5,.,CASSFTKETQYF,TGTGCCAGCAGCTTTACAAAAGAGACCCAGTACTTC
.,TRBV2,TRBJ2-2,few,CASSDWAPAGELFF,TGTGCCAGCAGTGATTGGGCGCCCGCCGGGGAGCTGTTTTTT
.,TRBV28,TRBJ2-1,.,CASSLFSDIYNEQFF,TGTGCCAGCAGTTTATTTTCAGATATTTACAATGAGCAGTTCTTC
.,TRBV30,TRBJ1-2,.,CAWSVDFGSYGYTF,TGTGCCTGGAGTGTAGATTTTGGTAGCTATGGCTACACCTTC
TRBD1,TRBV20-1,TRBJ1-4,.,CSANPGTGGDYEKLFF,TGCAGTGCTAACCCGGGAACAGGGGGCGATTATGAAAAACTGTTTTTT
TRBD2,TRBV7-2,TRBJ2-7,few,CASSLAPGRGGEQYF,TGTGCCAGCAGCTTAGCGCCGGGACGGGGAGGGGAGCAGTACTTC
TRBD1,TRBV10-3,TRBJ2-7,.,CAIGSGTGDSYEQYF,TGTGCCATCGGCTCAGGGACAGGGGATAGCTACGAGCAGTACTTC
TRBD2,TRBV28,TRBJ2-3,.,CASSRGGTSDTQYF,TGTGCCAGCAGTCGGGGGGGAACCTCAGATACGCAGTATTTT
.,TRBV27,TRBJ2-6,once,CASSGVPGPGANVLTF,TGTGCCAGCAGTGGCGTCCCTGGGCCTGGGGCCAACGTCCTGACTTTC
.,TRBV12-3/TRBV12-4,TRBJ2-7,many,CASSWTSYEQYF,TGTGCCAGCAGTTGGACATCCTACGAGCAGTACTTC
TRBD2,TRBV6-2/TRBV6-3,TRBJ2-5,few,CASSYSIAGGEQTQYF,TGTGCCAGCAGTTACTCGATAGCGGGGGGCGAGCAGACCCAGTACTTC
.,TRBV6-5,TRBJ2-5,.,CASSYGPRVGTQYF,TGTGCCAGCAGTTACGGTCCCCGCGTGGGGACCCAGTACTTC
TRBD2,TRBV10-3,TRBJ2-1,.,CAISRAGREQFF,TGTGCCATCAGTCGGGCCGGGAGGGAGCAGTTCTTC
.,TRBV7-2,TRBJ1-5,few,CASSPLGGGSNQPQHF,TGTGCCAGCAGCCCCCTCGGGGGTGGAAGCAATCAGCCCCAGCATTTT
TRBD2,TRBV4-3,TRBJ2-5,few,CASSQGLAGTETQYF,TGCGCCAGCAGCCAAGGACTAGCGGGGACCGAGACCCAGTACTTC
.,TRBV27,TRBJ2-7,few,CASSLSSGLYEQYF,TGTGCCAGCAGTTTATCGTCTGGCCTATACGAGCAGTACTTC
TRBD1,TRBV5-5,TRBJ2-7,few,CASSDPGQIYEQYF,TGTGCCAGCAGCGATCCGGGACAGATCTACGAGCAGTACTTC
.,TRBV20-1,TRBJ1-4,many,CSAPKRGLNEKLFF,TGCAGTGCTCCCAAGAGGGGACTAAATGAAAAACTGTTTTTT
TRBD1,TRBV7-3,TRBJ2-3,once,CASSSPGTGVRRVDTQYF,TGTGCCAGCAGCTCCCCCGGGACAGGGGTTAGACGGGTAGATACGCAGTATTTT
.,TRBV20-1,TRBJ1-5,.,CSARAGGVSNQPQHF,TGCAGTGCTAGAGCCGGGGGCGTGAGCAATCAGCCCCAGCATTTT
.,TRBV5-1,TRBJ2-3,.,CASRTGRSDTQYF,TGCGCCAGCAGGACAGGGAGGTCAGATACGCAGTATTTT
TRBD2,TRBV11-2,TRBJ2-2,.,CASSLVTLAGANTGELFF,TGTGCCAGCAGCTTAGTCACGCTAGCGGGGGCGAACACCGGGGAGCTGTTTTTT
.,TRBV20-1,TRBJ1-5,once,CSAPNPKQGNQPQHF,TGCAGTGCTCCTAACCCTAAGCAGGGAAATCAGCCCCAGCATTTT
.,TRBV18,TRBJ2-2,.,CASSTLSSNTGELFF,TGTGCCAGCTCAACCCTCTCTTCCAACACCGGGGAGCTGTTTTTT
TRBD2,TRBV3-1,TRBJ2-1,many,CASSQDLAGGHNEQFF,TGTGCCAGCAGCCAAGACTTAGCGGGAGGTCACAATGAGCAGTTCTTC
.,TRBV3-1,TRBJ2-5,.,CASSQGTGGYQETQYF,TGTGCCAGCAGCCAAGGCACGGGCGGGTACCAAGAGACCCAGTACTTC
.,TRBV6-5,TRBJ2-2,few,CASSYGTSTNTGELFF,TGTGCCAGCAGTTACGGGACATCCACGAACACCGGGGAGCTGTTTTTT
TRBD1,TRBV4-2,TRBJ2-2,few,CASSHDRGGLTGELFF,TGTGCCAGCAGCCATGACAGGGGGGGGTTGACCGGGGAGCTGTTTTTT
TRBD2,TRBV29-1,TRBJ2-1,many,CSVEDRGGESYNEQFF,TGCAGCGTTGAAGATCGGGGGGGGGAATCCTACAATGAGCAGTTCTTC
TRBD1,TRBV12-3/TRBV12-4,TRBJ2-3,.,CASSYGQGADTQYF,TGTGCCAGCAGCTACGGACAGGGAGCAGATACGCAGTATTTT
.,TRBV3-1,TRBJ1-1,.,CASSQEARGRGRVHEAFF,TGTGCCAGCAGCCAAGAGGCGAGAGGCCGCGGGCGCGTCCATGAAGCTTTCTTT
.,TRBV4-3,TRBJ2-1,.,CASSLERGLAKYNEQFF,TGCGCCAGCAGCCTCGAAAGGGGTCTGGCCAAGTACAATGAGCAGTTCTTC
TRBD1,TRBV6-1,TRBJ1-4,few,CASSRGHDEKLFF,TGTGCCAGCAGCAGGGGGCATGATGAAAAACTGTTTTTT
.,TRBV29-1,TRBJ2-5,many,CSVEDLSGWETQYF,TGCAGCGTTGAAGATCTGTCGGGTTGGGAGACCCAGTACTTC
.,TRBV27,TRBJ1-5,.,CASSPERDNQPQHF,TGTGCCAGCAGTCCCGAGCGGGACAATCAGCCCCAGCATTTT
TRBD2,TRBV28,TRBJ2-5,.,CASSLFSGGQETQYF,TGTGCCAGCAGTTTATTCTCGGGGGGGCAGGAGACCCAGTACTTC
TRBD2,TRBV7-2,TRBJ2-1,few,CASSRGLGEQFF,TGTGCCAGCAGCCGAGGACTAGGTGAGCAGTTCTTC
.,TRBV25-1,TRBJ2-5,few,CASSERQAGETQYF,TGTGCCAGCAGTGAGAGACAGGCGGGTGAGACCCAGTACTTC
TRBD1,TRBV25-1,TRBJ2-7,.,CASSEWGRGYEQYF,TGTGCCAGCAGTGAATGGGGCAGGGGGTACGAGCAGTACTTC
.,TRBV4-2,TRBJ2-2,.,CASSQVGGRTGELFF,TGTGCCAGCAGCCAAGTGGGGGGCCGGACCGGGGAGCTGTTTTTT
.,TRBV10-3,TRBJ2-1,few,CAIRPGGDEQFF,TGTGCCATCAGACCTGGAGGGGATGAGCAGTTCTTC
.,TRBV6-2/TRBV6-3,TRBJ2-7,.,CASSYRQAWRYEQYF,TGTGCCAGCAGTTACCGACAGGCCTGGCGTTACGAGCAGTACTTC
TRBD1,TRBV7-9,TRBJ1-6,many,CASSSGQGNSPLHF,TGTGCCAGCAGCTCGGGACAGGGCAATTCACCCCTCCACTTT
.,TRBV7-8,TRBJ1-5,few,CASSPDSHSNQPQHF,TGTGCCAGCAGCCCCGACTCTCATAGCAATCAGCCCCAGCATTTT
.,TRBV10-3,TRBJ2-2,.,CAISGLQGSTGELFF,TGTGCCATCAGTGGCCTACAAGGGTCCACCGGGGAGCTGTTTTTT
TRBD2,TRBV6-5,TRBJ2-7,.,CASSYLSGASYEQYF,TGTGCCAGCAGTTACCTTAGCGGGGCCTCCTACGAGCAGTACTTC
.,TRBV4-1,TRBJ1-4,many,CASSQDLTGISEKLFF,TGCGCCAGCAGCCAAGATCTAACAGGAATTAGTGAAAAACTGTTTTTT
TRBD2,TRBV4-3,TRBJ2-3,many,CASSQNSGRHTDTQYF,TGCGCCAGCAGCCAAAACAGCGGGAGGCACACAGATACGCAGTATTTT
TRBD2,TRBV20-1,TRBJ2-3,few,CSAREGPAGGPASTDTQYF,TGCAGTGCTAGGGAGGGGCCAGCGGGGGGCCCGGCCAGCACAGATACGCAGTATTTT
.,TRBV27,TRBJ2-3,few,CASSLGLIGGDTQYF,TGTGCCAGCAGTTTGGGTCTAATAGGGGGAGATACGCAGTATTTT
.,TRBV5-1,TRBJ1-1,.,CASTNTGNTEAFF,TGCGCCAGCACCAATACAGGGAACACTGAAGCTTTCTTT
TRBD2,TRBV7-8,TRBJ2-3,few,CASSKSVWKLAGGLADTQYF,TGTGCCAGCAGCAAATCAGTCTGGAAACTAGCGGGAGGACTCGCAGATACGCAGTATTTT
.,TRBV20-1,TRBJ1-5,few,CSAIVGGVGDQPQHF,TGCAGTGCTATTGTTGGAGGGGTAGGTGATCAGCCCCAGCATTTT
TRBD1,TRBV12-3/TRBV12-4,TRBJ1-1,many,CASRPATGETEAFF,TGTGCCAGCAGGCCCGCGACAGGGGAGACTGAAGCTTTCTTT